A single sample gave rise to the 30 T cell receptor beta chains below, sequenced in a study of human T cells and chemical hapten exposure. The sample's time point: pre-sensitization, week 0. Treatment here: therapeutic diphenylcyclopropenone sensitization with weekly scalp DPC. From the RACE reads, TCRdb called clonotypes with MiXCR, one entry per CDR3 protein. The table lists approximately 180,000 distinct CDR3 sequences, 25% to 30% of them singletons, with about 2.7% in the top ten. This specimen was whole blood, taken in connection with sensitization to the hapten diphenylcyclopropenone (DPC). All receptors come from a woman between 25 and 40 years old with alopecia areata. Some clones in this sample may be carry-over from other donors' samples.

This clonotype was found many times. V is TRBV7-2 and J is TRBJ2-1, with D perhaps matching TRBD1 (6 bases). The V gene's germline CDR1 is SGHTA and CDR2 FQGNSA. The V and J ends lost 0 bases and 3 bases respectively, with 9 bases between them. The CDR3 length is 15 residues. The DNA of the CDR3 is TGTGCCAGCAGCTTAGCAGTAGGGGGCTACAATGAGCAGTTCTTC. Residues: CASSLAVGGYNEQFF.

There are a few counts of this clonotype. The rearrangement joins TRBV11-3 to TRBJ1-2; 7 positions match TRBD1. The CDR3 is 14 amino acids. V was pared by 3 bases and J by 8 bases, with 9 bases of the junction left unmatched. CDR1 and CDR2 from the germline V gene are SGHNT and YENEEA. CDR3 loop: CASSLVEGGRGYTF. CDR3 nucleotides: TGTGCCAGCAGCTTGGTCGAAGGGGGCCGCGGCTACACCTTC.

The chain links TRBV13 to TRBJ2-3, with TRBD2 matching 10 bases. This CDR3 has 15 amino acids. J lost 4 bases, V lost 5 bases, and 6 bases had no gene match. Germline values: CDR1 PRHDT, CDR2 FYEKMQ (reference sequence). CDR3 nucleotides: TGTGCCAGCAGCCCGGGCAGCGGGGGGGCAGATACGCAGTATTTT. Translation gives CASSPGSGGADTQYF.

The rearrangement uses TRBV27 and TRBJ2-5, with D tentatively TRBD1 or TRBD2 (7 bases each). The V end lost 3 bases, the J end lost 1 base, and 12 bases lay between the germline ends. Germline V gene sequence: CDR1 MNHEY, CDR2 SMNVEV (reference sequence). This CDR3 comprises 15 residues. CDR3 coding DNA: TGTGCCAGCAGTTTCCAGGGGGGGTTCCAAGAGACCCAGTACTTC. It yields the protein CASSFQGGFQETQYF.

In this sample, this clonotype turned up a few times. The genes are TRBV10-3 and TRBJ2-3; D call uncertain. This CDR3 is 11 amino acids long. Trimming shortened V by 6 bases and J by 5 bases, and 6 bases separated the two germline ends. The germline V gene has CDR1 ENHRY and CDR2 SYGVKD. The chain's CDR3 is CAIRKEDTQYF. DNA for the CDR3: TGTGCCATCAGGAAGGAAGATACGCAGTATTTT.

The V gene is TRBV29-1, the J gene TRBJ1-5; D is perhaps TRBD1 (5 bases). The CDR3 runs to 13 residues. Looked up from germline, CDR1 is SQVTM and CDR2 is ANQGSEA. Trimming took 7 bases from V and 6 from J, leaving 16 bases between them. The CDR3 DNA reads TGCAGCGCCACTCAGGGAGGAGGTCAGCCCCAGCATTTT. This gives the protein CSATQGGGQPQHF.

This clonotype occurred a few times. The chain's CDR3 is CASSSGTDSLGLFF. The CDR3 region has the DNA TGTGCCAGCAGTTCCGGGACGGATTCGTTGGGGCTGTTTTTT. The chain joins TRBV28 to TRBJ2-2; the D gene could be TRBD1 or TRBD2 (5 bases each). The CDR3 totals 14 residues. V was clipped by 4 bases and J by 13 bases, with 19 bases between them. Germline V lookup: CDR1 MDHEN, CDR2 SYDVKM.

Only a few counts were recorded for this clonotype. The chain joins TRBV30 to TRBJ1-2; D uncertain. Germline CDR1 reads GTSNPN; CDR2 reads SVGIG (reference sequence). The CDR3 runs 15 residues. Trimming removed 3 bases from V and 3 bases from J, with 17 bases in between. The CDR3 sequence: CAWRLGATADYGYTF. In DNA, the CDR3 is TGTGCCTGGAGGCTCGGAGCAACAGCGGACTATGGCTACACCTTC.

This clonotype was recorded only once. The V and J genes are TRBV27 and TRBJ2-7, with 11 bases identical to TRBD2. There are 15 residues in the CDR3. The V gene end was trimmed by 4 bases and the J gene end by 2 bases; junction bases not matched to a gene: 4. Germline lookup yields CDR1 MNHEY and CDR2 SMNVEV (reference sequence). The CDR3 loop reads CASSSLAGGPYEQYF. The CDR3, as DNA: TGTGCCAGCAGTTCCCTAGCGGGAGGACCCTACGAGCAGTACTTC.

The genes are TRBV12-3 or TRBV12-4 and TRBJ2-1, with D possibly matching TRBD2 (6 bases). The CDR3 has 14 residues. V was trimmed by 5 bases and J by 3 bases, leaving 11 bases between them. CDR3 sequence (DNA): TGTGCCAGCAGTCCGGGACTGGACTACAATGAGCAGTTCTTC. Residues: CASSPGLDYNEQFF.

The chain joins TRBV2 to TRBJ2-7; TRBD1 might be the D (6 bases). Trimming removed 3 bases at V and 3 bases at J, with 15 bases between. Germline V lookup: CDR1 SNHLY, CDR2 FYNNEI. The CDR3 contains 15 residues. The CDR3 DNA reads TGTGCCAGCAGTGAGCAGAGGACAGCCAACTACGAGCAGTACTTC. Its translation is CASSEQRTANYEQYF. Together with reference TRBV2 and TRBJ2-7, the CDR3 gives the full variable domain: EPEVTQTPSHQVTQMGQEVILRCVPISNHLYFYWYRQILGQKVEFLVSFYNNEISEKSEIFDDQFSVERPDGSNFTLKIRSTKLEDSAMYFCASSEQRTANYEQYFGPGTRLTVT.

J is TRBJ2-7 and V is TRBV10-3; 10 bases match TRBD2. This CDR3 has 15 amino acids. V was pared by 6 bases and J by 0 bases, with 5 bases of the junction left unmatched. CDR1 is ENHRY and CDR2 is SYGVKD in the germline V gene. CDR3 in amino acids: CAISQREGSSYEQYF. DNA of the CDR3: TGTGCCATCAGCCAGCGGGAGGGCTCCTCCTACGAGCAGTACTTC.

The chain combines TRBV4-1 with TRBJ2-5; D gene uncertain. V was shortened by 4 bases and J by 5 bases, with 14 bases between the two germline ends. CDR1 and CDR2 (germline): MGHRA, YSYEKL. The CDR3 consists of 14 residues. This chain's CDR3 is CASSPSPVGETQYF. For the CDR3, the DNA is TGCGCCAGCAGCCCCTCCCCGGTCGGGGAGACCCAGTACTTC.

The gene calls are TRBV9 and TRBJ1-2; D not resolved. Trimming took 4 bases from V and 5 from J, leaving 12 bases between them. The CDR3 length is 13 residues. Germline V gene data show CDR1 as SGDLS and CDR2 as YYNGEE. CDR3 bases: TGTGCCAGCAGCACCGGACCTCTATATGGCTACACCTTC. Its protein product is CASSTGPLYGYTF.

This clonotype was seen a few times. The V call is TRBV9, the J call TRBJ2-1, with D possibly being TRBD1 or TRBD2 (6 bases each). Germline assignment: CDR1 SGDLS and CDR2 YYNGEE. The CDR3 contains 20 residues. V dropped 0 bases and J dropped 6 bases, with 28 bases sitting between them. CDR3 sequence: CASSVEGSTLIGGKSNEQFF. CDR3 in DNA: TGTGCCAGCAGCGTAGAGGGGTCAACCCTTATAGGGGGGAAGAGCAATGAGCAGTTCTTC.

The chain uses TRBV20-1 and TRBJ1-5, with D possibly matching TRBD1 (5 bases). Trimming cost V 0 bases and J 10 bases, with 22 bases left between them. Germline V CDR1 and CDR2: DFQATT, SNEGSKA (reference sequence). This CDR3 has 16 amino acids. CDR3 protein: CSARDSLRDHESPQHF. Written as DNA, the CDR3 is TGCAGTGCTAGAGATTCTCTCCGGGACCATGAATCCCCCCAGCATTTT.

CDR3 protein: CATSPGGGHTDTQYF. The CDR3 DNA reads TGTGCCACCAGCCCCGGGGGGGGCCACACAGATACGCAGTATTTT. This chain links TRBV28 with TRBJ2-3, with 8 bases that match TRBD2. The CDR3 is made up of 15 amino acids. Trimming took 10 bases from V and 2 from J; bases not matched to a gene: 11. From germline, CDR1 is MDHEN and CDR2 SYDVKM. The variable domain in full, with the rest retrieved from reference TRBV28 and TRBJ2-3, is DVKVTQSSRYLVKRTGEKVFLECVQDMDHENMFWYRQDPGLGLRLIYFSYDVKMKEKGDIPEGYSVSREKKERFSLILESASTNQTSMYLCATSPGGGHTDTQYFGPGTRLTVL.

This CDR3 is CASSKEVYEQYF. DNA of the CDR3: TGTGCCAGCAGCAAAGAGGTCTACGAGCAGTACTTC. The V and J genes are TRBV21-1 and TRBJ2-7. TRBV21-1 is a pseudogene. The CDR3 runs 12 residues.

This clonotype was seen a handful of times. The V call is TRBV29-1, the J call TRBJ1-1, with D unresolved. Per the germline V gene, CDR1 is SQVTM and CDR2 is ANQGSEA. Deletions cut 1 base from V and 6 bases from J, with 6 bases between. The CDR3 loop spans 11 amino acids. CDR3 bases: TGCAGCGTTGAAGTGGGATCTGAAGCTTTCTTT. It is translated as CSVEVGSEAFF.

V and J are TRBV28 and TRBJ2-7, with D possibly TRBD1 on 6 matching bases. This CDR3 is 15 amino acids long. The ends were cut back, 8 bases at V and 0 bases at J, with 17 bases in the middle. CDR1 and CDR2 from the germline V gene are MDHEN and SYDVKM. In DNA, the CDR3 is TGTGCCAGCGGGGAAGCAGACAGGTCCTCCTACGAGCAGTACTTC. Amino acids: CASGEADRSSYEQYF.

This clonotype was observed a handful of times. The CDR3 bases are TGCAGTGCTCTACAGGGGTCGGGCTACGAGCAGTACTTC. Protein sequence: CSALQGSGYEQYF. The rearrangement links TRBV20-1 to TRBJ2-7; 7 nucleotides line up with TRBD1. In germline, CDR1 is DFQATT, CDR2 SNEGSKA (reference sequence). Trimming removed 5 bases from V and 3 bases from J; junction bases left unmatched: 7. The CDR3 runs 13 residues.

CDR3 DNA: TGTGCTAGTGGTTTTTTAGGAGGACGCTATAATTCACCCCTCCACTTT. This codes for CASGFLGGRYNSPLHF. V and J are TRBV12-5 and TRBJ1-6; D unresolved. CDR1 is LGHNT and CDR2 is FRNRAP in the germline V gene. The CDR3 runs to 16 residues. V was clipped by 3 bases and J by 3 bases, with 12 bases between them.

There are a few counts of this clonotype. The chain carries TRBV7-2 and TRBJ2-5, with a possible D match to TRBD1 (5 bases). This CDR3 is built from 15 residues. Germline V lookup: CDR1 SGHTA, CDR2 FQGNSA. Trimming took off 5 bases at V and 9 bases at J, with 22 bases between the two ends. CDR3 sequence (DNA): TGTGCCAGCAGCCCTGGTCCATCCGGCCTAGGGGCCCAGTACTTC. Translated: CASSPGPSGLGAQYF.

The chain recombines TRBV7-9 with TRBJ2-7, with 10 nucleotides matching TRBD1. V lost 5 bases, J lost 4 bases, and 5 bases stayed unmatched. Germline lookup yields CDR1 SEHNR and CDR2 FQNEAQ (reference sequence). This CDR3 has 14 residues. CDR3 sequence reads: CASSTQGQGYEQYF. The DNA of the CDR3 is TGTGCCAGCAGCACCCAGGGACAGGGGTACGAGCAGTACTTC.

This clonotype was found a few times. This rearrangement joins TRBV7-8 to TRBJ2-1; 9 nucleotides agree with TRBD2. The CDR3 contains 19 residues. Trimming at V came to 5 bases and at J to 1 base, leaving 15 bases not matched to a gene. Germline V gene sequence: CDR1 SGHVS, CDR2 FQNEAQ. CDR3 sequence reads: CASSRGGHVAGGSYNEQFF. In DNA form, the CDR3 reads TGTGCCAGCAGCCGCGGGGGGCATGTGGCGGGGGGGTCCTACAATGAGCAGTTCTTC. Together with reference TRBV7-8 and TRBJ2-1, the CDR3 gives the full variable domain: GAGVSQSPRYKVAKRGQDVALRCDPISGHVSLFWYQQALGQGPEFLTYFQNEAQLDKSGLPSDRFFAERPEGSVSTLKIQRTQQEDSAVYLCASSRGGHVAGGSYNEQFFGPGTRLTVL.

This clonotype was seen at least ten times. The gene calls are TRBV6-6 and TRBJ1-4; 7 bases are a match to TRBD1. The CDR3 consists of 19 residues. From germline, CDR1 is MNHNY and CDR2 SVGAGI (reference sequence). J was trimmed by 4 bases and V by 6 bases; bases with no gene match: 20. In nucleotides, the CDR3 is TGTGCCAGCAGCTCTGACCCCGCACAGGGAGGGGGCCTTAATGAAAAACTGTTTTTT. It encodes CASSSDPAQGGGLNEKLFF.

This clonotype was found a few times. This rearrangement joins TRBV12-3 or TRBV12-4 to TRBJ2-7; D is perhaps TRBD1 or TRBD2 (6 bases each). Trimming shortened V by 5 bases and J by 7 bases, and 21 bases separated the two germline ends. The CDR3 has 15 residues. CDR3 sequence (DNA): TGTGCCAGCAGTACAGAGGTGGGGGGCCTAGGGGAGCAGTACTTC. Encoded protein: CASSTEVGGLGEQYF.

The rearrangement uses TRBV5-6 and TRBJ1-2; D call uncertain. The germline CDR1 and CDR2 sequences are SGHDT and YYEEEE. Trimming cost V 0 bases and J 3 bases, with 15 bases left between them. This CDR3 has 16 amino acids. CDR3 nucleotides: TGTGCCAGCAGCTTGGCCGGTGCCGGGATAGACTATGGCTACACCTTC. This encodes CASSLAGAGIDYGYTF.

As to this clonotype: The CDR3 does not end in the conserved phenylalanine or tryptophan, so this is likely a read error. The rearrangement joins TRBV9 to TRBJ2-5; D is ambiguous. CDR1 is SGDLS, CDR2 YYNGEE, per germline. The germline V and J ends were trimmed by 0 bases and 2 bases, with 14 bases remaining between them. This CDR3 contains 16 residues. The DNA of the CDR3 is TGTGCCAGCAGCGTAGTGTCCCCAGGTTTTCAAGAGACCCAGTACCTC. Residues: CASSVVSPGFQETQYL.

This chain joins TRBV9 and TRBJ2-7, with D tentatively TRBD2 (6 bases). Trimming removed 0 bases at V and 3 bases at J, with 10 bases between. The CDR3 loop spans 14 amino acids. Per the germline V gene, CDR1 is SGDLS and CDR2 is YYNGEE. The CDR3 region has the DNA TGTGCCAGCAGCGTAGTTGGTAGCGGCTACGAGCAGTACTTC. Translated: CASSVVGSGYEQYF.